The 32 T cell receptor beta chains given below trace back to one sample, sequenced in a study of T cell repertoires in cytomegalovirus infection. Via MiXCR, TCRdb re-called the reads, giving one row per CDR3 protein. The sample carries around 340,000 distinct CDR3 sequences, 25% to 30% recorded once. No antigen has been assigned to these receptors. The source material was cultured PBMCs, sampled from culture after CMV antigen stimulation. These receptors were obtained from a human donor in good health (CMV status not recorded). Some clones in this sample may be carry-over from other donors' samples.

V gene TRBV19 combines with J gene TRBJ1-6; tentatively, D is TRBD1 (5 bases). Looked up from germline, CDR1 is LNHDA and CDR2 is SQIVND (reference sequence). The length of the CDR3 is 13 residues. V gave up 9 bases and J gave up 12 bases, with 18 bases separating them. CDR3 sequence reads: CASSDGGTLPLHF. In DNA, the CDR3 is TGTGCCAGCTCGGACGGGGGGACGTTACCCCTCCACTTT. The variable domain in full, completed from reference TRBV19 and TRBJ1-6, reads DGGITQSPKYLFRKEGQNVTLSCEQNLNHDAMYWYRQDPGQGLRLIYYSQIVNDFQKGDIAEGYSVSREKKESFPLTVTSAQKNPTAFYLCASSDGGTLPLHFGNGTRLTVT.

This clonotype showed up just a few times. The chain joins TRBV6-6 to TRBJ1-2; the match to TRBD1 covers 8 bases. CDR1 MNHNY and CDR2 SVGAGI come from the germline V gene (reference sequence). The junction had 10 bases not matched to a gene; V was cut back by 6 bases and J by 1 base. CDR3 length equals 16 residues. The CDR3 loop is CASSPGGYRDNYGYTF. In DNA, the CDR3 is TGTGCCAGCAGCCCAGGGGGCTATAGGGATAACTATGGCTACACCTTC.

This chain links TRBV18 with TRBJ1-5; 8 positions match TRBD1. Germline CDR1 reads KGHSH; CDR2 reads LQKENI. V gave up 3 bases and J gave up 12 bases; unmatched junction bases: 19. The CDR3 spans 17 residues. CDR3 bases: TGTGCCAGCTCACCCATTTTAGGGACAGGCAAACGGGGTCGCCAGCATTTT. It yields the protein CASSPILGTGKRGRQHF. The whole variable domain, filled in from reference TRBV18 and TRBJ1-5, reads NAGVMQNPRHLVRRRGQEARLRCSPMKGHSHVYWYRQLPEEGLKFMVYLQKENIIDESGMPKERFSAEFPKEGPSILRIQQVVRGDSAAYFCASSPILGTGKRGRQHFGDGTRLSIL.

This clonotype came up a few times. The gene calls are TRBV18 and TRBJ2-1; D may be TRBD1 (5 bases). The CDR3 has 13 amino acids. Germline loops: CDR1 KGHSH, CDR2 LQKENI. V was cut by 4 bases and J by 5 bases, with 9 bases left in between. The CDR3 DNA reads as TGTGCCAGCTCACAGACAGCTAACAATGAGCAGTTCTTC. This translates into CASSQTANNEQFF.

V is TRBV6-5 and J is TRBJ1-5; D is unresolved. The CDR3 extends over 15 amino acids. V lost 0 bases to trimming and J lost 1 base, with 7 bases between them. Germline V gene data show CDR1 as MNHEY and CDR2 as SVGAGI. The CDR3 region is CASSYSAASNQPQHF. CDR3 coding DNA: TGTGCCAGCAGTTACTCGGCAGCCAGCAATCAGCCCCAGCATTTT.

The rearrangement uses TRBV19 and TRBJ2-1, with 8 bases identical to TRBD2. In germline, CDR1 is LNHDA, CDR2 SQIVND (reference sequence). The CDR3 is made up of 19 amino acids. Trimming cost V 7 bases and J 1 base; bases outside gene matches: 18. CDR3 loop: CASNPGYGDGGASYNEQFF. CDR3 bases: TGTGCCAGTAACCCCGGTTATGGGGACGGGGGGGCATCCTACAATGAGCAGTTCTTC.

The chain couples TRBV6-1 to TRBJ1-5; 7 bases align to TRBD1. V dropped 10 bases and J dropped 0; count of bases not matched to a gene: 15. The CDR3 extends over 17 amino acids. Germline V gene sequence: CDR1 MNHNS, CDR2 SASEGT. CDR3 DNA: TGTGCCAACTTAAAGGACAGGCCCCCTTATAGCAATCAGCCCCAGCATTTT. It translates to CANLKDRPPYSNQPQHF.

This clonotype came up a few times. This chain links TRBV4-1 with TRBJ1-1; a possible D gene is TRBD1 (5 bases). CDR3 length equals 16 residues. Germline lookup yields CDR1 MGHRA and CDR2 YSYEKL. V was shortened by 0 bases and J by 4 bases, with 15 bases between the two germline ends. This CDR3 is CASSQDWGRVATEAFF. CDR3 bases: TGCGCCAGCAGCCAAGATTGGGGCAGGGTGGCCACTGAAGCTTTCTTT.

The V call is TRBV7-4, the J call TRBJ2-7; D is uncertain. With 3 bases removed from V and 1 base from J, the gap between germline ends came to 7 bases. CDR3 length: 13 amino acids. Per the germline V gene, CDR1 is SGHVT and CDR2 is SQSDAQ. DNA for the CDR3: TGTGCCAGCAGCTTCTCGGCGTCCTACGAGCAGTACTTC. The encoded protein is CASSFSASYEQYF.

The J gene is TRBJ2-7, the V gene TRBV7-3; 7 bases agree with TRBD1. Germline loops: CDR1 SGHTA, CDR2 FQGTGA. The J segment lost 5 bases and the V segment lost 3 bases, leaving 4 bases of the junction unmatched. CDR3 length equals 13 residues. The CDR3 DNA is TGTGCCAGCAGCTTCAGGGGGACCCACGAGCAGTACTTC. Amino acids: CASSFRGTHEQYF.

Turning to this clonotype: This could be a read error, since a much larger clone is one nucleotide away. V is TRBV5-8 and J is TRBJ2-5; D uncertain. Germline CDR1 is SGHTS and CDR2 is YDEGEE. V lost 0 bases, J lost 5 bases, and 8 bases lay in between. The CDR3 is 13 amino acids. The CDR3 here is CASSLGRRETQYF. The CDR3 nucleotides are TGTGCCAGCAGCTTGGGCAGGCGGGAGACCCAGTACTTC.

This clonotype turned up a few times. The CDR3 sequence: CASSYSSWERGNQPQHF. CDR3 in DNA: TGTGCCAGCAGTTACTCGAGTTGGGAGAGGGGCAATCAGCCCCAGCATTTT. The rearrangement links TRBV6-6 to TRBJ1-5; D remains unclear. From germline, CDR1 is MNHNY and CDR2 SVGAGI (reference sequence). The length of the CDR3 is 17 residues. V was pared by 0 bases and J by 2 bases, with 14 bases between.

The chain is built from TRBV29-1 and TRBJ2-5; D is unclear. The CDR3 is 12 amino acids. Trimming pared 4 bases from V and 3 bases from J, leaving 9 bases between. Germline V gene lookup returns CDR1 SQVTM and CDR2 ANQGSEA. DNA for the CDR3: TGCAGCGTTGGGGCAGTAAAAGAGACCCAGTACTTC. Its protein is CSVGAVKETQYF.

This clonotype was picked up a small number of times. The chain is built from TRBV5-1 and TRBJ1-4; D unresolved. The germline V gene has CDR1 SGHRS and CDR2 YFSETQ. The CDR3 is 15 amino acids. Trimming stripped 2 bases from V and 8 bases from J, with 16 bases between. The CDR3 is CASSFGGGEEEKLFF. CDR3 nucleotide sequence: TGCGCCAGCAGCTTCGGTGGCGGCGAGGAGGAAAAACTGTTTTTT.

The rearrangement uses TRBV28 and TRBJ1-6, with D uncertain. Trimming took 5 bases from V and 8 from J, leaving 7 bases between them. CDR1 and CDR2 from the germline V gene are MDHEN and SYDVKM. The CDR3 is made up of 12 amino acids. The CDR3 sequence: CASSDRDSPLHF. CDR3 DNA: TGTGCCAGCAGTGACCGGGATTCACCCCTCCACTTT.

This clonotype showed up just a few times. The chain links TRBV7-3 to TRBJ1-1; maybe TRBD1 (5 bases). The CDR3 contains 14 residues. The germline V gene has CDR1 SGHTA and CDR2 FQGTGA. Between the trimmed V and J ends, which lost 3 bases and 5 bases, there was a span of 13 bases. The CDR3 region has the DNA TGTGCCAGCAGCTTTATGGGGGGAAGGACTGAAGCTTTCTTT. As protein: CASSFMGGRTEAFF.

The CDR3 loop is CATSRGGRNSGNTIYF. For the CDR3, the DNA is TGTGCCACCAGCAGAGGGGGACGGAACTCTGGAAACACCATATATTTT. The genes are TRBV15 and TRBJ1-3; D might be TRBD1 (5 bases). Germline V gives CDR1 LNHNV, CDR2 YYDKDF (reference sequence). Trimming removed 1 base from V and 0 bases from J, with 10 bases in between. The CDR3 covers 16 residues.

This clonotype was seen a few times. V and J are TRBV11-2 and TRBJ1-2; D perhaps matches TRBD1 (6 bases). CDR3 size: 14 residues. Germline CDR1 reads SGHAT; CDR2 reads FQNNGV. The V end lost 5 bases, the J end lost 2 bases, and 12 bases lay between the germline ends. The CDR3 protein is CASSRGSSNYGYTF. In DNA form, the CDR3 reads TGTGCCAGCAGCAGGGGGAGTTCGAACTATGGCTACACCTTC.

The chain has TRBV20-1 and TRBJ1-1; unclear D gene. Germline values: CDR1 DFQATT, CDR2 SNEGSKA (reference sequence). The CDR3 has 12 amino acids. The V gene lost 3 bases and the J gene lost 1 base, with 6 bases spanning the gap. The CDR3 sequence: CSARSQNTEAFF. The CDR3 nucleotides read TGCAGTGCTAGGAGCCAGAACACTGAAGCTTTCTTT.

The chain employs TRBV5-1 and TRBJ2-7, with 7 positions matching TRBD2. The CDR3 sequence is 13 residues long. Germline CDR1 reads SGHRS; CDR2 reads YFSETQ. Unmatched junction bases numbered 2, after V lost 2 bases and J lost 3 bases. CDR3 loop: CASSFQRGYEQYF. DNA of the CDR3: TGCGCCAGCAGCTTCCAGCGGGGCTACGAGCAGTACTTC.

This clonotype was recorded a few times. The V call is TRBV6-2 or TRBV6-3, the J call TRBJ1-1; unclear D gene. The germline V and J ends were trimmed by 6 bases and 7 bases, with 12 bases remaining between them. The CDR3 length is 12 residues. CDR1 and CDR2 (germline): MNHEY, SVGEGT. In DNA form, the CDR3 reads TGTGCCAGCAGCATCTCCAAGTTTGAAGCTTTCTTT. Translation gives CASSISKFEAFF.

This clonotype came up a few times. As DNA, the CDR3 is TGTGCCAGCAGCTTGGTCAATAGCGGGAGGCAGAATGAGCAGTTCTTC. Translated: CASSLVNSGRQNEQFF. The chain links TRBV7-9 to TRBJ2-1; 10 nucleotides line up with TRBD2. CDR3 size: 16 residues. V was clipped by 3 bases and J by 7 bases; unmatched bases: 9. Germline CDR1 is SEHNR and CDR2 is FQNEAQ (reference sequence).

The CDR3 reads CASRPSLGATTYEQYF. CDR3 bases: TGCGCCAGCAGACCCTCGTTGGGGGCTACGACCTACGAGCAGTACTTC. The rearrangement joins TRBV5-1 to TRBJ2-7; TRBD1 is a possible D gene (6 bases). The V end was cut by 5 bases, the J end by 2 bases, with 20 bases between. This CDR3 spans 16 amino acids. Germline CDR1 SGHRS, CDR2 YFSETQ.

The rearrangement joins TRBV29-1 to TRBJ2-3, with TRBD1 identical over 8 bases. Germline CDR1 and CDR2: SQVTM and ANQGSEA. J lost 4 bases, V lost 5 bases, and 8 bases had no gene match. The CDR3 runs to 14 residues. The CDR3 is CSVRNPTGADTQYF. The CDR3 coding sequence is TGCAGCGTTCGAAACCCGACAGGGGCAGATACGCAGTATTTT.

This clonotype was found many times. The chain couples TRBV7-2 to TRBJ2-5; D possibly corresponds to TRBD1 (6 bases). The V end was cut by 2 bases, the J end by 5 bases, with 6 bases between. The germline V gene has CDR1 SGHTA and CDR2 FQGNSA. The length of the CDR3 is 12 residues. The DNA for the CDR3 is TGTGCCAGCAGCTTAAGGGGGGAGACCCAGTACTTC. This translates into CASSLRGETQYF.

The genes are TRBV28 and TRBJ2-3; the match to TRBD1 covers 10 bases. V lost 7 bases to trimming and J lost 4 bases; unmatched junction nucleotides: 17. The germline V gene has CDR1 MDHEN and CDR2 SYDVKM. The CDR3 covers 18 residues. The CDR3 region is CASTLRDRGTPRADTQYF. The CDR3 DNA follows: TGTGCCAGCACCCTACGGGACAGGGGAACCCCTAGGGCAGATACGCAGTATTTT.

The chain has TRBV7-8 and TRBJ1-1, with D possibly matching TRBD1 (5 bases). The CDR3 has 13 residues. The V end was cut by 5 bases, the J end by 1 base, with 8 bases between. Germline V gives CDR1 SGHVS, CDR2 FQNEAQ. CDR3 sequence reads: CASSKGRNTEAFF. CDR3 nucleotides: TGTGCCAGCAGCAAGGGGAGGAACACTGAAGCTTTCTTT.

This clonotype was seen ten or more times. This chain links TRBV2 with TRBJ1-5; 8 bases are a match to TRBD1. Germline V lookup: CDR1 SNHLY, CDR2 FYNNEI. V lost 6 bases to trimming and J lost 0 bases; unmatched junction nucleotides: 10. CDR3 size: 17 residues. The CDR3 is CASSLRQGKYSNQPQHF. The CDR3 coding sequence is TGTGCCAGCAGCCTTCGACAGGGGAAATATAGCAATCAGCCCCAGCATTTT.

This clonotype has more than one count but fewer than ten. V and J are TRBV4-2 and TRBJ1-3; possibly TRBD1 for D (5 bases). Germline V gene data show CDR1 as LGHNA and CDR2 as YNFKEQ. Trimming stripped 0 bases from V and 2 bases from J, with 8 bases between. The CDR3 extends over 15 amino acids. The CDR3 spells CASSQEGGAGNTIYF. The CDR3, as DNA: TGTGCCAGCAGCCAAGAGGGAGGGGCTGGAAACACCATATATTTT.

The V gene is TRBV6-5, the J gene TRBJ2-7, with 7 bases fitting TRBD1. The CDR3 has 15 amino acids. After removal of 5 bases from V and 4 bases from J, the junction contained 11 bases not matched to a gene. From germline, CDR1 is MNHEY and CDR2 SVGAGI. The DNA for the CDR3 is TGTGCCAGCAGTCGTAGCATGGACAGGACATACGAGCAGTACTTC. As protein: CASSRSMDRTYEQYF.

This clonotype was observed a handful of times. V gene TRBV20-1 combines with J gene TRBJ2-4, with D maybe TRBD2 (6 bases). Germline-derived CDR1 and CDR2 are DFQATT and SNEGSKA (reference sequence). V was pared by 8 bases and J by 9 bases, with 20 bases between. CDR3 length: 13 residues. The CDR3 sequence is CSCGVAEVSIQYF. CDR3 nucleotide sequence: TGCAGTTGCGGTGTAGCGGAGGTCAGCATTCAGTACTTC.

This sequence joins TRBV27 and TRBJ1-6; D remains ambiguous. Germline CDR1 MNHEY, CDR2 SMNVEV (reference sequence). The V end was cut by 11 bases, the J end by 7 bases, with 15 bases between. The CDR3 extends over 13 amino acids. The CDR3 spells CASRTLGNSPLHF. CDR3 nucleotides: TGTGCCTCCCGAACCCTGGGGAATTCACCCCTCCACTTT.